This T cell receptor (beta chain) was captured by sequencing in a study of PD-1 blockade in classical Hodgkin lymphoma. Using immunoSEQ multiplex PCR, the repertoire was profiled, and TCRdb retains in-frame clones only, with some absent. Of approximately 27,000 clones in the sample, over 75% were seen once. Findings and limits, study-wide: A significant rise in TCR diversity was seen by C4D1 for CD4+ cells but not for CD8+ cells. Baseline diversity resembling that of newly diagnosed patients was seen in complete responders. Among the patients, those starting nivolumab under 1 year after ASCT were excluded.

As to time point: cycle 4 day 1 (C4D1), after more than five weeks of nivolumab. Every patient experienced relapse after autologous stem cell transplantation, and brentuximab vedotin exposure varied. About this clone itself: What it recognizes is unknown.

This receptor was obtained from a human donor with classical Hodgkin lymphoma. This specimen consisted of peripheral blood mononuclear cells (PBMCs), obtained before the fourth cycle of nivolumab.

The CDR3 here is CATYRGLGNTEAFF. DNA for the CDR3: TGTGCCACCTACAGGGGTCTCGGGAACACTGAAGCTTTCTTT. The chain joins TRBV6-5 to TRBJ1-1; 7 bases fit TRBD1. The CDR3 is made up of 14 amino acids. Germline V gene lookup returns CDR1 MNHEY and CDR2 SVGAGI. Trimming took 10 bases from V and 1 from J; bases not matched to a gene: 9.